The present T cell receptor (beta chain) was sequenced within a study of blood T cells in healthy people across ages. Findings and caveats of the study: Higher diversity, along with more naive CD4+ cells, distinguished long-lived donors from aged donors. Per million T cells, TCR beta diversity dropped about linearly as age rose.

This clonotype was observed once. Its antigen remains unidentified. Sample-barcoded 5' priming and a J-beta primer mix drove a second PCR of roughly 7 to 11 cycles. TCRdb processed the 5' RACE reads anew with MiXCR; each CDR3 protein has one entry. Among 700,000 to 950,000 distinct CDR3 sequences listed, 58% were seen once. Donors were healthy Caucasian individuals from Russia aged about 6 to 90. This CDR3 has 14 amino acids. CDR1 is SGDLS, CDR2 YYNGEE, per germline. The V gene end was trimmed by 5 bases and the J gene end by 4 bases; junction bases not matched to a gene: 5. The chain carries TRBV9 and TRBJ2-5; TRBD2 aligns across 10 bases. This TCR was sampled from a man younger than 40 in good health. The sequencing input was blood. Here the CDR3 DNA reads TGTGCCAGCAGTGGAGCGGGAGGGCCAGAGACCCAGTACTTC. Translating gives CASSGAGGPETQYF.